The 8 T cell receptor beta chains listed next were all sequenced from one sample in a study of post-analysis software for immune sequencing data. Presence of unique molecular identifiers characterized the TCR beta cDNA libraries. TCRdb reprocessed the PCR reads via MiXCR and lists one record per CDR3 protein. The profile shows about 160,000 distinct CDR3 sequences, about 34% of them singletons. This material consisted of blood, taken after autologous hematopoietic stem cell transplantation. Receptors originate from a girl aged 5-17 years with multiple sclerosis.

This clonotype was recorded a few times. The V gene is TRBV21-1, the J gene TRBJ1-2; no check of the table's D call, TRBD1, against the DNA was made. TRBV21-1 is termed a pseudogene. CDR3 length: 13 residues. The CDR3 DNA reads TGTGCCAGGGCGACAGCCGTTAACTATGGCTACACCTTC. It yields the protein CARATAVNYGYTF.

The rearrangement links TRBV10-3 to TRBJ2-7, with TRBD1 matching over 9 bases. With 6 bases clipped from V and 6 bases from J, the junction kept 15 bases outside the gene matches. From germline, CDR1 is ENHRY and CDR2 SYGVKD. The CDR3 contains 16 residues. DNA for the CDR3: TGTGCCATCAGCGAGCCATCCCGGGACAGGGCGGGCGAGCAGTACTTC. Its protein is CAISEPSRDRAGEQYF.

With regard to this clonotype: Germline and junction disagree at one end, which may indicate a read error. The gene calls are TRBV12-3 or TRBV12-4 and TRBJ2-3; 7 bases are a match to TRBD2. The CDR3 contains 14 residues. CDR3 protein: CAGSHGRRADTQYF. The CDR3 DNA reads TGTGCCGGCAGCCACGGGAGGCGAGCAGATACGCAGTATTTT.

This clonotype was detected ten times or more. The chain uses TRBV20-1 and TRBJ1-1; TRBD1 is a possible D gene (6 bases). There are 13 residues in the CDR3. CDR1 and CDR2 from the germline V gene are DFQATT and SNEGSKA (reference sequence). Trimming took off 6 bases at V and 0 bases at J, with 11 bases between the two ends. This CDR3 is CSAAQGLNTEAFF. DNA for the CDR3: TGCAGTGCCGCACAGGGCCTGAACACTGAAGCTTTCTTT.

The genes are TRBV7-2 and TRBJ2-6; D ambiguous. From germline, CDR1 is SGHTA and CDR2 FQGNSA. This CDR3 contains 14 residues. Trimming removed 1 base at V and 10 bases at J, with 11 bases between. Written as DNA, the CDR3 is TGTGCCAGCAGCTTAGGGCGGCAGATTAACGTCCTGACTTTC. Encoded protein: CASSLGRQINVLTF.

This clonotype was detected many times. CDR3 loop: CASSYSGDSSYEQYF. The CDR3 DNA is TGTGCCAGCAGTTACTCTGGGGACAGCTCCTACGAGCAGTACTTC. The chain recombines TRBV6-5 with TRBJ2-7; 7 nucleotides match TRBD1. Germline CDR1 is MNHEY and CDR2 is SVGAGI. V shed 0 bases and J 0 bases; nucleotides not matched to a gene: 2. The CDR3 spans 15 residues.

About this clonotype: The junction does not match germline at one end; this may be a read error. V is TRBV28 and J is TRBJ1-6; D is uncertain. This CDR3 has 16 amino acids. CDR1 is MDHEN and CDR2 is SYDVKM in the germline V gene. CDR3 sequence (DNA): TGTGCCAGCAGCCCCCGGCAGGCTTCCTCTAATTCACCCCTCCACTTT. It codes for CASSPRQASSNSPLHF.

The CDR3 region is CASNSFGTSGRARNEQFF. CDR3 coding DNA: TGTGCCAGCAATTCTTTTGGGACTAGCGGGAGGGCCAGGAATGAGCAGTTCTTC. The gene calls are TRBV7-6 and TRBJ2-1; 16 bases are shared with TRBD2. CDR1 is SGHVS, CDR2 FNYEAQ, per germline. This CDR3 is built from 18 residues. The junction had 13 bases not matched to a gene; V was cut back by 7 bases and J by 7 bases.